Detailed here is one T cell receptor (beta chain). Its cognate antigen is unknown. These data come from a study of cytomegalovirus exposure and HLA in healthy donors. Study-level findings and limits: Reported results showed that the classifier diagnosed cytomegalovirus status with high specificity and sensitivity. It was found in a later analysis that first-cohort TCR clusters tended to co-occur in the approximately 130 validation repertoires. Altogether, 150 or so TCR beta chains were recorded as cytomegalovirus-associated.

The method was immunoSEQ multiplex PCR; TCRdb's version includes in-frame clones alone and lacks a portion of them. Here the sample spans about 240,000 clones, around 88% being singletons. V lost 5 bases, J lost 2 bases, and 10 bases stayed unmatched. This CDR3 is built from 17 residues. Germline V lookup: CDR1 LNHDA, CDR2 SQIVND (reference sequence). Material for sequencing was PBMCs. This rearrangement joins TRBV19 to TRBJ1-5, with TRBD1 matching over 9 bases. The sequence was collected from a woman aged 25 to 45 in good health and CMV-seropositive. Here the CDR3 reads CASSPLDRGVRNQPQHF. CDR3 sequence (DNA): TGTGCCAGTAGTCCCCTGGACAGGGGTGTTCGCAATCAGCCCCAGCATTTT.